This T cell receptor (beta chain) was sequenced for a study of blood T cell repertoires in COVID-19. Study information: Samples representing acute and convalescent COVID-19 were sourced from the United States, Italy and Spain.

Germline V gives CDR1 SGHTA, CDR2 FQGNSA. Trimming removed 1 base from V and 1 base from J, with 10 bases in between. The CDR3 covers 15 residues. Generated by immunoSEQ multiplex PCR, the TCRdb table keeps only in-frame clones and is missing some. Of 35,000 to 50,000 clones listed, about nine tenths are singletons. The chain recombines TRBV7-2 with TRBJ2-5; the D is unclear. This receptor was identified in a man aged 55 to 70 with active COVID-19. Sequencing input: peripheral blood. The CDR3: CASSLGSATQETQYF. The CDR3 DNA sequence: TGTGCCAGCAGCTTAGGATCAGCGACCCAAGAGACCCAGTACTTC.